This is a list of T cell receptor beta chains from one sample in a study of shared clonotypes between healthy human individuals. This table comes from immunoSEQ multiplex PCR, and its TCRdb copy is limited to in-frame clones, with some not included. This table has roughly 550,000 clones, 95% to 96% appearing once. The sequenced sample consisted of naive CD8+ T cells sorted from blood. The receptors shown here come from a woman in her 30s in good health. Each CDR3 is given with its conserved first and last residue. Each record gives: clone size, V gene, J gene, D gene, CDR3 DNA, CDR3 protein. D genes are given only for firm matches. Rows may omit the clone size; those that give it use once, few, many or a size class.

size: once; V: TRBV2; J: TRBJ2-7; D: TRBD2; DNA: TGTGCCAGCAGTTCCCGGCGACTAGCGCTCTCCTACGAGCAGTACTTC; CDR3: CASSSRRLALSYEQYF
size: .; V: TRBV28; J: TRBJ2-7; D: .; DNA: TGTGCCAGCAGCCTATTACCCGGGTTTAACGAGCAGTACTTC; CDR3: CASSLLPGFNEQYF
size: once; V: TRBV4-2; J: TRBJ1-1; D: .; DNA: TGTGCCAGCAGCCAAACCCGGCAAAGGATGAACACTGAAGCTTTCTTT; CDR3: CASSQTRQRMNTEAFF
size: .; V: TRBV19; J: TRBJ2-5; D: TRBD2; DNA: TGTGCCACCAGGCCGGGGGGTAGTTCAGAGACCCAGTACTTC; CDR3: CATRPGGSSETQYF
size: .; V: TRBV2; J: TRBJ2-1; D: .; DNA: TGTGCCAGCAGCGCTGGACAGTTTTTGAATGAGCAGTTCTTC; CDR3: CASSAGQFLNEQFF
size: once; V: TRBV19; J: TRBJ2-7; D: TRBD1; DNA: TGTGCCAGTAGTCTGCCCGGGACAGGGGTTCACGAGCAGTACTTC; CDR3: CASSLPGTGVHEQYF
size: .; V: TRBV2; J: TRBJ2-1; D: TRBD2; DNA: TGTGCCAGCCTACTAGCGGGAGAATACAATGAGCAGTTCTTC; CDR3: CASLLAGEYNEQFF
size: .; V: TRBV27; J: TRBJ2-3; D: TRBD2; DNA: TGTGCCAGCAGTTTAGGGACTAGCGGGACAGATACGCAGTATTTT; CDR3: CASSLGTSGTDTQYF
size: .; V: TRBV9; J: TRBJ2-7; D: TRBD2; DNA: TGTGCCAGCAGCGGTTCCGGGACTAGCGGGAGTCTGTACGAGCAGTACTTC; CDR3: CASSGSGTSGSLYEQYF
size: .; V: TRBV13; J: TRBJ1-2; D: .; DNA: TGTGCCAGCAGCTACGACACCAACTATGGCTACACCTTC; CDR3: CASSYDTNYGYTF
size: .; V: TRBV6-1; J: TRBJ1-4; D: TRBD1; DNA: TGTGCCAGCAGTATACAGGGGCTCGAGGAAAAACTGTTTTTT; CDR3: CASSIQGLEEKLFF
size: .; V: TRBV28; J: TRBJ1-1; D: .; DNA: TGTGCCAGCAGTTTTTTCGAGCGGACTGAAGCTTTCTTT; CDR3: CASSFFERTEAFF
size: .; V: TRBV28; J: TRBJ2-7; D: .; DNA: TGTGCCAGCATCCCTTTAGGGGTTGAGGGGGAGCAGTACTTC; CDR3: CASIPLGVEGEQYF
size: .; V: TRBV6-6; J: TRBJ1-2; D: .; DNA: TGTGCCAGCAGCCTAACCCGGATTAACTATGGCTACACCTTC; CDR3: CASSLTRINYGYTF
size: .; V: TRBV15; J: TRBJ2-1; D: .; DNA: TGTGCCACCACCAACTCAATTATGAATGAGCAGTTCTTC; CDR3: CATTNSIMNEQFF
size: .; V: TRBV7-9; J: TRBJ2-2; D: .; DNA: TGTGCCAGCAGCCCCCCGACACGCTATAAGACGGCCGGGGAGCTGTTTTTT; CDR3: CASSPPTRYKTAGELFF
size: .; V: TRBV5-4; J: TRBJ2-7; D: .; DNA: TGTGCCAGCACGGGGGCGATGAGAAACGAGCAGTACTTC; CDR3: CASTGAMRNEQYF
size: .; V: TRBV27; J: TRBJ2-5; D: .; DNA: TGTGCCAGCAGTTTCCGGGACCCCCTATACCAAGAGACCCAGTACTTC; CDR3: CASSFRDPLYQETQYF
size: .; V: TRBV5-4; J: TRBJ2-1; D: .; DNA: TGTGCCAGCAGCCAAGGGGTAGCCGATGAGCAGTTCTTC; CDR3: CASSQGVADEQFF
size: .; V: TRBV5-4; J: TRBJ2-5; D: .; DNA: TGTGCCAGCAGCTTGGTTGCTGAGGAGACCCAGTACTTC; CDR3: CASSLVAEETQYF
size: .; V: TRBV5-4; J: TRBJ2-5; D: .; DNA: TGTGCCAGCAGCTTGGAATCGGAAGAGACCCAGTACTTC; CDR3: CASSLESEETQYF
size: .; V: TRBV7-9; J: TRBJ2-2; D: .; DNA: TGTGCCAGCAGCTTAGGGGGCCAGAACACCGGGGAGCTGTTTTTT; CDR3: CASSLGGQNTGELFF
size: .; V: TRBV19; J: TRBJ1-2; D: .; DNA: TGTGCCAGTAGTATTGGGGCGGGAGACTATGGCTACACCTTC; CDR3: CASSIGAGDYGYTF